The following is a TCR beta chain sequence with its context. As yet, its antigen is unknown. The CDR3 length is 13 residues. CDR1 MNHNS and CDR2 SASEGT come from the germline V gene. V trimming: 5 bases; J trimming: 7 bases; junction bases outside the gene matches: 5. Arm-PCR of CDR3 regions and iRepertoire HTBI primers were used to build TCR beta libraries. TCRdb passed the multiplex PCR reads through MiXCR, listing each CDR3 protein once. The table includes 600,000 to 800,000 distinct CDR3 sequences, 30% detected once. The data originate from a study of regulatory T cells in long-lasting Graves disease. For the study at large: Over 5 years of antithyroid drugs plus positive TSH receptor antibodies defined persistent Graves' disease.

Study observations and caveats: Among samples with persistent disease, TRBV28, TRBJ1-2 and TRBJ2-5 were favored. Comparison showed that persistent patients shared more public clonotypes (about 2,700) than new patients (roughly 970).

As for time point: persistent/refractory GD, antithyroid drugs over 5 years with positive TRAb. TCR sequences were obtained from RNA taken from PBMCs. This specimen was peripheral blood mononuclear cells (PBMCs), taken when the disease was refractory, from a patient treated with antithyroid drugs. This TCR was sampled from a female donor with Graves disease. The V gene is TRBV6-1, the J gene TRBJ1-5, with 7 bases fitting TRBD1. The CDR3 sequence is CASSNGQAQPQHF. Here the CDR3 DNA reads TGTGCCAGCAGTAACGGACAGGCCCAGCCCCAGCATTTT.